The clone carrying this T cell receptor (beta chain) came up many times. These data originate in a study of T cells in Graves' hyperthyroidism and ophthalmopathy. Amplification targeted TCR beta CDR3 regions from RNA transcripts. TCR CDR3 regions were first amplified by RT-PCR with HTBI primers. In TCRdb, the multiplex PCR reads were re-called with MiXCR into one record per CDR3 protein. The table has almost 250,000 distinct CDR3 sequences, around 25% seen once; the top ten hold around 40%. After removal of 10 bases from V and 4 bases from J, the junction contained 5 bases not matched to a gene. The CDR3 extends over 13 amino acids. Per the germline V gene, CDR1 is MDHEN and CDR2 is SYDVKM. Clinical symptoms, serum thyroxine, TRAb, thyroid ultrasound and orbital computed tomography informed diagnoses.

Source material: blood. This TCR came from a woman aged 40 to 55 with Graves' ophthalmopathy. The rearrangement uses TRBV28 and TRBJ2-2; TRBD2 aligns across 8 bases. The CDR3 is CATGLAGTGELFF. The CDR3 bases are TGTGCCACCGGACTAGCAGGCACCGGGGAGCTGTTTTTT.